This T cell receptor (beta chain) is from a study of blood T cell repertoires in COVID-19. Study summary: Samples of COVID-19 (acute and convalescent) were obtained from the United States, Italy and Spain. T cells, B-cell-depleted T cells, or PBMCs provided the cDNA or gDNA that served as material.

Authors' data handling: Amplification of reference gene primers provided the estimated nucleated cell counts. Assay: immunoSEQ multiplex PCR; the TCRdb copy retains only in-frame clones and omits some. V, J and clone size were drawn from that table, and D and trimming were deduced from the DNA. The sample includes roughly 180,000 clones, approximately 85% seen only once; the top ten take approximately 8.9%. In germline, CDR1 is SEHNR, CDR2 FQNEAQ (reference sequence). This CDR3 has 13 amino acids. V was clipped by 5 bases and J by 10 bases, with 12 bases between them. The chain is built from TRBV7-9 and TRBJ1-6; D remains unclear. The sequenced sample was peripheral blood. The TCR comes from a woman aged 55-69 years with acute or convalescent COVID-19. The CDR3 DNA sequence: TGTGCCAGCAGCCCGGCAGGCGCCTCACCCCTCCACTTT. The encoded protein is CASSPAGASPLHF.